Listed below are T cell receptor beta chains from one sample, sequenced in a study of T cells in Graves' hyperthyroidism and ophthalmopathy. TCRdb re-called the multiplex PCR reads with MiXCR, one entry per CDR3 protein. This table holds a few hundred thousand distinct CDR3 sequences, 15% found once. Sequenced material: blood. These receptors all stem from a young woman with Graves' hyperthyroidism. CDR3s include the opening cysteine and the closing phenylalanine or tryptophan. The order of the fields is V gene, D gene, clone size, J gene, CDR3 DNA, CDR3 protein. The D gene is left open where the match is weak. The listing skips clone size in some rows; elsewhere it reads once, few, many or a size class.

>TRBV4-1|-|-|TRBJ1-1
TGCGCCAGCAGCCAAGATCGAAAGGGAGTTACTAATGCTGAAGCTTTCTTT
CASSQDRKGVTNAEAFF
>TRBV4-1|-|-|TRBJ2-7
TGCGCCAGCAGCCCAGTTGGTGCGGGGCGGAGCACCTACGAGCAGTACTTC
CASSPVGAGRSTYEQYF
>TRBV4-1|-|few|TRBJ2-4
TGCGCCAGCAGCCAAGAAGGTAGCGTTACCAAAAACATTCAGTACTTC
CASSQEGSVTKNIQYF
>TRBV20-1|TRBD1|-|TRBJ2-7
TGCAGTCCTGATTCGACAGGGGGCTACGAGCAGTACTTC
CSPDSTGGYEQYF
>TRBV7-2|TRBD1|-|TRBJ2-2
TGTGCCAGCAGCCCAGGGGGCCTGTCCGGGGAGCTGTTTTTT
CASSPGGLSGELFF
>TRBV18|-|-|TRBJ1-1
TGTGCCAGCCTACAGGGCCCGAACACTGAAGCTTTCTTT
CASLQGPNTEAFF
>TRBV24-1|TRBD1|many|TRBJ2-5
TGTGCCACCAGTGTTGAAAGGGGGCAGACCCAGTACTTC
CATSVERGQTQYF
>TRBV28|-|many|TRBJ1-2
TGTGCCAGCACCCCGAGTCGGGTTCGCTACACCTTC
CASTPSRVRYTF
>TRBV7-6|TRBD2|once|TRBJ2-1
TGTGCCAGCAGCTTCCTACTAGCGGGAGTATCGGTTAATGAGCAGTTCTTC
CASSFLLAGVSVNEQFF
>TRBV7-8|-|few|TRBJ2-7
TGTGCCAGCAGCTTAGTAGGTTGGGACCGAACCTACGAGCAGTACTTC
CASSLVGWDRTYEQYF
>TRBV20-1|TRBD2|-|TRBJ2-7
TGCAGTGCTAGAGTTGCGGGAGTGGGGGAGCAGTACTTC
CSARVAGVGEQYF
>TRBV28|TRBD1|few|TRBJ1-2
TGTGCCAGCAGCACAGGGGACCCTTATGGCTACACCTTC
CASSTGDPYGYTF
>TRBV24-1|-|many|TRBJ2-2
TGTGCCACCAGTGCGGAGCTAGATGGCACCGGGGAGCTGTTTTTT
CATSAELDGTGELFF
>TRBV7-9|TRBD1|-|TRBJ1-5
TGTGCCAGCAGCGAGGACAGGGGAAATCAGCCCCAGCATTTT
CASSEDRGNQPQHF
>TRBV2|-|many|TRBJ2-7
TGTGCCAGCAGTAACTACGAGCAGTACTTC
CASSNYEQYF
>TRBV6-1|-|-|TRBJ1-1
TGTGCTACCCACCGGTCGGGTGAAGCTTTCTTT
CATHRSGEAFF
>TRBV15|-|few|TRBJ2-3
TGTGCCACCAGCAGAGATGGGAGACGCACAGATACGCAGTATTTT
CATSRDGRRTDTQYF
>TRBV7-2|-|-|TRBJ1-4
TGTGCCAGCAGCCTAATAAACCCCGGCCTAGAGGAAAAACTGTTTTTT
CASSLINPGLEEKLFF
>TRBV24-1|-|many|TRBJ2-1
TGTGCCACCAGTGATTTCGAGCGGGCCTCCTACAATGAGCAGTTCTTC
CATSDFERASYNEQFF
>TRBV5-1|-|few|TRBJ2-5
TGCGCCAGCAGCTTGGGAGGAGGAGGGGGAGAGACCCAGTACTTC
CASSLGGGGGETQYF
>TRBV11-2|TRBD1|many|TRBJ2-7
TGTGCCAGCAGCTTCTTGACAGGGCAATCTTACGAGCAGTACTTC
CASSFLTGQSYEQYF
>TRBV28|-|many|TRBJ2-1
TGTGCCAGCAGTTTTAGCAGGGGACGATACAATGAGCAGTTCTTC
CASSFSRGRYNEQFF
>TRBV10-1|-|-|TRBJ2-3
TGCGCCAGCAGTGACTACACAGATACGCAGTATTTT
CASSDYTDTQYF
>TRBV18|-|-|TRBJ1-6
TGTGCCAGCTCCCAGGACAGCCAGCGGGTTCCCCTCCACTTT
CASSQDSQRVPLHF
>TRBV20-1|-|many|TRBJ2-1
TGCAGTGCTAGAGAGTTCAGGGAAAACAATGAGCAGTTCTTC
CSAREFRENNEQFF
>TRBV7-9|-|many|TRBJ2-1
TGTGCCAGCAGCCGAAAGACCTATCGGGATACGGGACCCAATGAGCAGTTCTTC
CASSRKTYRDTGPNEQFF
>TRBV2|TRBD1|-|TRBJ2-7
TGTGCCAGCAGTGAAGAACAGGGGTTCGAGCAGTACTTC
CASSEEQGFEQYF
>TRBV20-1|TRBD1|many|TRBJ1-2
TGCAGTCAGCCGGGACAGGTCTATGGCTACACCTTC
CSQPGQVYGYTF
>TRBV12-3/TRBV12-4|TRBD2|-|TRBJ2-5
TGTGCCAGCAGGGATGCGGGAGGGCCGTTAGTAGAGACCCAGTACTTC
CASRDAGGPLVETQYF
>TRBV9|-|-|TRBJ2-7
TGTGCCAGCAGCGTATTTCTAGACTCGGGAGAGCAGTACTTC
CASSVFLDSGEQYF
>TRBV20-1|TRBD2|-|TRBJ2-3
TGCAGTGCTAGATCGGCGGGAGGGCCGGGAGATACGCAGTATTTT
CSARSAGGPGDTQYF
>TRBV6-1|-|many|TRBJ2-2
TGTGCCAGCAGTGAAATGAATACAGGCATTTACACCGGGGAGCTGTTTTTT
CASSEMNTGIYTGELFF
>TRBV11-2|-|many|TRBJ2-3
TGTGCCAGCAGTCTTAGTACCCCATCAGATACGCAGTATTTT
CASSLSTPSDTQYF
>TRBV15|-|few|TRBJ2-7
TGTGCCACCAGCAGGACTCCACAAGACTACGAGCAGTACTTC
CATSRTPQDYEQYF
>TRBV18|-|few|TRBJ1-3
TGTGCCAGCTCACCGGGATTCTGGGACCTCGGAAACACCATATATTTT
CASSPGFWDLGNTIYF
>TRBV29-1|-|few|TRBJ2-6
TGCAGCGCCGACTTCTCTGGGGCCAACGTCCTGACTTTC
CSADFSGANVLTF
>TRBV7-2|-|once|TRBJ1-5
TGTGCCAGCAGCTTAAACGTTGGCAATCAGCCCCAGCATTTT
CASSLNVGNQPQHF
>TRBV18|TRBD2|many|TRBJ2-3
TGTGCCAGCTCACCACCCGCTCGCGGGAGGGCCGCAGATACGCAGTATTTT
CASSPPARGRAADTQYF
>TRBV12-3/TRBV12-4|-|many|TRBJ2-1
TGTGCCAGCAGTTTAGGGGCCAATGAGCAGTTCTTC
CASSLGANEQFF
>TRBV5-1|TRBD1|-|TRBJ1-2
TGCGCCAGCAGCTTGGCAGCAGGGGGCTTAGATGGCTACACCTTC
CASSLAAGGLDGYTF
>TRBV5-1|TRBD2|-|TRBJ2-5
TGCGCCAGCAGCTTGGGTGGGACTAGCGGGAGTCTGGAGACCCAGTACTTC
CASSLGGTSGSLETQYF
>TRBV11-2|TRBD2|-|TRBJ2-2
TGTGCCAGCAGCTTCAGGGCTAGCGGTAACACCGGGGAGCTGTTTTTT
CASSFRASGNTGELFF
>TRBV20-1|TRBD2|-|TRBJ2-7
TGCAGTGCTAGAGGCGCTAGCGGGGGTACCTACGAGCAGTACTTC
CSARGASGGTYEQYF
>TRBV7-3|-|many|TRBJ2-3
TGTGCCAGCAGCCCTCTCGGGGCGGGGGATACGCAGTATTTT
CASSPLGAGDTQYF
>TRBV20-1|-|-|TRBJ2-5
TGCAGTGCCCTAATTACAGTTACCCACTGGGAAGAGACCCAGTACTTC
CSALITVTHWEETQYF
>TRBV24-1|-|-|TRBJ1-1
TGTGCCACCAGGCAGAACACTGAAGCTTTCTTT
CATRQNTEAFF